A selection of T cell receptor beta chains follows, all from one sample in a study of metastatic and nonmetastatic thyroid tumors. With MiXCR, TCRdb called clones anew from the PCR reads. The sample includes around 45,000 clones, less than 5% of them seen just once. Sequencing was done on a sample of blood. The source is a female donor with papillary thyroid cancer or a benign thyroid nodule (not recorded which). Some clones in this sample may be carry-over from other donors' samples. CDR3s include the opening cysteine and the closing phenylalanine or tryptophan. The D gene is left open where the match is weak.

CDR3: CASSLVRLAYNEQFF; J: TRBJ2-1; V: TRBV5-1; length: 15; D: -
CDR3: CASSLDIWRNTGELFF; J: TRBJ2-2; V: TRBV7-6; length: 16; D: -
CDR3: CASSRLGARVQPQHF; J: TRBJ1-5; V: TRBV7-3; length: 15; D: -
CDR3: CASSFNGRSIGYNEQFF; J: TRBJ2-1; V: TRBV27; length: 17; D: -
CDR3: CASTQPQRDEQFF; J: TRBJ2-1; V: TRBV6-2/TRBV6-3; length: 13; D: -
CDR3: CASSYPRTANYGYTF; J: TRBJ1-2; V: TRBV6-2/TRBV6-3; length: 15; D: -
CDR3: CAWSAPGTGLGNTIYF; J: TRBJ1-3; V: TRBV30; length: 16; D: TRBD1
CDR3: CASRLEGLAGSAYNEQFF; J: TRBJ2-1; V: TRBV28; length: 18; D: TRBD2
CDR3: CASSETVLGMNTEAFF; J: TRBJ1-1; V: TRBV25-1; length: 16; D: -
CDR3: CSAKPGPTNSPLHF; J: TRBJ1-6; V: TRBV20-1; length: 14; D: -
CDR3: CASSVGDRDGYNEQFF; J: TRBJ2-1; V: TRBV6-4; length: 16; D: TRBD1
CDR3: CASSPCGPPSPSDTQYF; J: TRBJ2-3; V: TRBV18; length: 17; D: -
CDR3: CASIGLAGPSSYEQYF; J: TRBJ2-7; V: TRBV10-2; length: 16; D: TRBD2
CDR3: CAVKQGLAREQYF; J: TRBJ2-7; V: TRBV6-1; length: 13; D: TRBD2
CDR3: CASSSSGENYEQYF; J: TRBJ2-7; V: TRBV6-9; length: 14; D: TRBD2
CDR3: CASSTTRRDTQYF; J: TRBJ2-3; V: TRBV12-3/TRBV12-4; length: 13; D: -